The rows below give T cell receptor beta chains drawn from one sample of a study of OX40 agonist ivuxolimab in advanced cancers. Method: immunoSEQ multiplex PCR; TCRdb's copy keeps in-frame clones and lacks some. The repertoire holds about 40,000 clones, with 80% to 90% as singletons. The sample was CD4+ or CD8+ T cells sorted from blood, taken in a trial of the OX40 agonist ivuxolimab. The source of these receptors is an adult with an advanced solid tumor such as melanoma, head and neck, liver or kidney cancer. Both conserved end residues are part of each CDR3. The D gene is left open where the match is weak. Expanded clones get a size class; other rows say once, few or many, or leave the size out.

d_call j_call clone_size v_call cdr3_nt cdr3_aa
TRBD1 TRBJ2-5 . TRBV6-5 TGTGCCAGCACCCAAGGGACAGGGCGGTTGGAGACCCAGTACTTC CASTQGTGRLETQYF
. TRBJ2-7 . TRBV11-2 TGTGCCAGCAGCTCCACCGGGACTGAGCAGTACTTC CASSSTGTEQYF
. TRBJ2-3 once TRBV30 TGTGCCTGGAGACAGGTGAGGATGTTGGATACGCAGTATTTT CAWRQVRMLDTQYF
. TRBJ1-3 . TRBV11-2 TGTGCCAGCAGCCCGGGCGGGGGAAACACCATATATTTT CASSPGGGNTIYF
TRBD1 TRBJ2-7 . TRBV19 TGTGCCACTCACCCCAGGGGGAGCGACTACGAGCAGTACTTC CATHPRGSDYEQYF
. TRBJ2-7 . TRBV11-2 TGTGCCAGCAGCTTAGAACGGATCACCCACGAGCAGTACTTC CASSLERITHEQYF
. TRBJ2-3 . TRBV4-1 TGCGCCAGCAGCCTCACAGGGCAGGGCACAGATACGCAGTATTTT CASSLTGQGTDTQYF
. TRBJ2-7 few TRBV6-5 TGTGCCAGCAGTGGTCAGGGTCTCGTTTACGAGCAGTACTTC CASSGQGLVYEQYF
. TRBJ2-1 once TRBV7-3 TGTGCCAGCAGCTTATGGGAGAGCTCCTACAATGAGCAGTTCTTC CASSLWESSYNEQFF
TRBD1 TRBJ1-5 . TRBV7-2 TGTGCCAGCAGCTCCGACAGGGACCAGCCCCAGCATTTT CASSSDRDQPQHF
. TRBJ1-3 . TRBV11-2 TGTGCCAGCGGGATCCAGGCGCTAGGAAACACCATATATTTT CASGIQALGNTIYF
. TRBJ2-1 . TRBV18 TGTGCCAGCTCACCTGACTCCTACAATGAGCAGTTCTTC CASSPDSYNEQFF
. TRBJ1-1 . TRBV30 TGTGCCTGGAGTAGGGGGGAGGACACTGAAGCTTTCTTT CAWSRGEDTEAFF
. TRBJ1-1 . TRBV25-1 TGTGCCAGCAGCCTCCGAACTGAAGCTTTCTTT CASSLRTEAFF
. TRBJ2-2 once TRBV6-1 TGTGCCAGCAGTGGCCGGGCCGCGAACACCGGGGAGCTGTTTTTT CASSGRAANTGELFF
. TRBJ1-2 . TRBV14 TGTGCCAGCAGCCCCGTGGAAGGACAGAACTATGGCTACACCTTC CASSPVEGQNYGYTF
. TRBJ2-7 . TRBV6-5 TGTGCCAGCAGGAAACTCCGGGACCCTTCCTACGAGCAGTACTTC CASRKLRDPSYEQYF
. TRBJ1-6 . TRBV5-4 TGTGCCAGCAGCTTGGATACAGATCCCCTCCACTTT CASSLDTDPLHF
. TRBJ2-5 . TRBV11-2 TGTGCCAGCAGCTTAGATCTGTGGCAAGAGACCCAGTACTTC CASSLDLWQETQYF
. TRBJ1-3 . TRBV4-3 TGCGCCAGCAGCCAAACACAGGGCTCTGGAAACACCATATATTTT CASSQTQGSGNTIYF
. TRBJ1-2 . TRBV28 TGTGCCAGCAGCCGTGGACAGAATAACTATGGCTACACCTTC CASSRGQNNYGYTF
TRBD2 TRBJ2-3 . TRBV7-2 TGTGCCAGCAGCTTAGCGGTCGTAGCGGGGGGGAACACAGATACGCAGTATTTT CASSLAVVAGGNTDTQYF
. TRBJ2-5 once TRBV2 TGTGCCAGCAGTGCGACGGGAGAGACCCAGTACTTC CASSATGETQYF
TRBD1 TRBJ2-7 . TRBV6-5 TGTGCCAGCAGACCGGGACAGGGGGGCTCCTACGAGCAGTACTTC CASRPGQGGSYEQYF
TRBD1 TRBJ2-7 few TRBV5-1 TGCGCCAGCAGCTCGCAATCGATCAGGGGGCAGGGCGAGCAGTACTTC CASSSQSIRGQGEQYF
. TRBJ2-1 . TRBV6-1 TGTGCCAGCAGTGAGCCTAATCTCTCCTACAATGAGCAGTTCTTC CASSEPNLSYNEQFF
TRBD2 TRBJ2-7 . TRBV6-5 TGTGCCAGCAGCAGCGGGACGATCTACGAGCAGTACTTC CASSSGTIYEQYF
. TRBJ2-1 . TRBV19 TGTGCCAGTAGTATAGTTGCCGGGAGCGGTTTCAATGAGCAGTTCTTC CASSIVAGSGFNEQFF
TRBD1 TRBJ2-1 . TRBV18 TGTGCCAGCTCACCGGCTAATCCAGGGGGCCCGCAGTTCTTC CASSPANPGGPQFF